This TCR beta chain was identified in a study of T cell responses to AZD1222 COVID-19 vaccine (dated by TCRdb to the early 2020s). Turning to the overall study: TCR sequencing covered 233 trial participants: nearly 210 given two doses of AZD1222 and approximately 25 given two doses of MenACWY control vaccine. Trial participants were enrolled by age into subgroups of 18-55, 56-69 and 70-plus years, and about 150, 27 and 61 TCR-sequenced participants, respectively, were included in these subgroups. Broader findings and caveats from the paper: Spike-specific TCR breadth and depth rose significantly after two AZD1222 doses compared with day 0 and with MenACWY recipients. Participants were mostly white British, with more females than males. The authors suggested clonal diversity may have been underestimated. Conclusions about previously exposed vaccinees are limited, since just a handful of AZD1222 recipients were seropositive for SARS-CoV-2 at baseline. Reportedly, close to half of the unique spike-specific TCRs recognized epitopes lying outside the regions that are mutated in the B.1.351 and B.1.1.7 variants. No day 14 peak-response samples were available, so repertoires were characterized only after the peak T cell response. The vaccine-associated CD4 TCRs covered the entire spike protein, and the dominant responses fell in regions 160-218 and 743-854. In the small 56-69-year group, the increase in depth fell short of significance, most likely because of low power.

The CDR3 regions of human TCRbeta chains were analyzed by immunosequencing. The authors' analysis ran thus. TCRs in the repertoires were matched against a reference library of SARS-CoV-2-specific TCRs that had been generated with the MIRA antigen-specificity platform. Breadth was defined as the fraction of unique TCRs that were SARS-CoV-2-associated, and depth was defined as the fraction of total T cells that were SARS-CoV-2-associated. Using the MIRA data, each spike-specific TCR was mapped to the spike region that the TCR reacts to and placed in a CD4 or CD8 class. Log10-transformed breadth and depth values were compared by one-way ANOVA with Sidak's multiple comparisons tests. The clones in this table, taken by TCRdb from immuneACCESS, are in-frame only. Not every clone is retained; where verified, under half of the shortfall comes from an unresolved V gene, and the cause of the rest is unknown. V and J calls and clone size come straight from that table; D and trimming were deduced from the DNA. Recorded for this sample are under 85,000 clones; approximately 91% of them occurred a single time. Jointly, the top ten make up about 5% of the sample.

The label giving this sample's time point can be read as: baseline before first vaccination. The sample's treatment or condition label is to be understood as: meningococcal conjugate vaccine given as trial control. Vaccinee samples were obtained from the UK trials COV001 and COV002, which included a single-blind randomized controlled phase 2/3 trial of AZD1222 (ChAdOx1 nCoV-19) in healthy adults. For TCRbeta chain sequencing, PBMC samples were collected from trial participants at day 0 and at day 28 after the second dose. As regards this clone: Which antigen it targets is not known. No clone much larger than this one lies a single base away; base qualities are absent.

The starting material was peripheral blood, obtained on day 0 of MenACWY control vaccination. The TCR comes from an adult in good health.

The DNA is TGTGCCAGCAGCCGTACCCAATCTCTTGGGGAGCTGTTTTTT. Its translation is CASSRTQSLGELFF. The rearrangement joined TRBV11-2 to TRBJ2-2; there is no confident call for the D gene. The germline V gene encodes CDR1 SGHAT and CDR2 FQNNGV. Trimming removed 5 bases from V and 8 bases from J, leaving 15 bases between the germline ends. The CDR3 goes from the cysteine to the phenylalanine over 14 residues. CDR3 DNA only is kept here, 42 bases in frame from base 1.